A selection of T cell receptor beta chains follows, all from one sample in a study of identical twins. TCRdb re-called the 5' RACE reads with MiXCR, one entry per CDR3 protein. The table includes 200,000 to 250,000 distinct CDR3 sequences, about 7% detected once. The sample was also reused in another study, on yellow fever vaccine responses in identical twins.

Sequencing was performed on memory (CD45RO+) T cells sorted from blood. Source of these receptors: a woman aged 18-30 years in good health. CDR3s include the opening cysteine and the closing phenylalanine or tryptophan. A D gene is named only where the DNA matches it firmly. Not all rows give a size; the values are once, few, many and, for expanded clones, a class.

V gene	clone size	D gene	J gene	CDR3 DNA	CDR3 protein
TRBV20-1	few	TRBD2	TRBJ2-1	TGCAGTGCGCACCCCTTGGGGCGGGGGGGCAATGAGCAGTTCTTC	CSAHPLGRGGNEQFF
TRBV12-3/TRBV12-4	.	.	TRBJ2-2	TGTGCCAGCAGTTACGGGAGTGGGTACACCGGGGAGCTGTTTTTT	CASSYGSGYTGELFF
TRBV12-3/TRBV12-4	many	.	TRBJ2-5	TGTGCCAGCAGTACCGGGACTGGCCAAGAGACCCAGTACTTC	CASSTGTGQETQYF
TRBV18	few	TRBD2	TRBJ2-1	TGTGCCAGCTCACCACCTTGGGTAGCGGGGGGCTACAATGAGCAGTTCTTC	CASSPPWVAGGYNEQFF
TRBV12-3/TRBV12-4	.	TRBD2	TRBJ2-7	TGTACCATCAGCTTAGGACGGGGGCGGGGACTAGTCGTCTCCTACGAGCAGTACTTC	CTISLGRGRGLVVSYEQYF
TRBV11-2	many	TRBD2	TRBJ2-3	TGTGCCAGCAGCTTCTCGGGGGGGAGCACAGATACGCAGTATTTT	CASSFSGGSTDTQYF
TRBV6-4	.	TRBD2	TRBJ2-1	TGTGCCAGCAGTAACCGACCAGGACTAGCGGGAGTTTTCGACAATGAGCAGTTCTTC	CASSNRPGLAGVFDNEQFF
TRBV6-5	many	TRBD1	TRBJ1-1	TGTGCCAGCAGTCACCGACAGGGTCGCACTGAAGCTTTCTTT	CASSHRQGRTEAFF
TRBV27	many	.	TRBJ2-2	TGTGCCAGCAGAGGGGGGAGTGGCCGGAACACCGGGGAGCTGTTTTTT	CASRGGSGRNTGELFF
TRBV7-6	many	TRBD1	TRBJ1-1	TGTGCCAGCAGCTTAGCGGGGACAGTGAACACTGAAGCTTTCTTT	CASSLAGTVNTEAFF
TRBV24-1	medium-sized	.	TRBJ2-5	TGTGCCACCAGTGAACCGGACGGCCAAGAGACCCAGTACTTC	CATSEPDGQETQYF
TRBV11-2	many	TRBD2	TRBJ2-1	TGTGCCAGCAGCTTAGAGCCTAGCGGGAGGGCCAGTGAGCAGTTCTTC	CASSLEPSGRASEQFF
TRBV20-1	.	TRBD2	TRBJ2-3	TGCAGTGCTAGGGGGTCAGCGGGGGGGCCTCAAACCACAGATACGCAGTATTTT	CSARGSAGGPQTTDTQYF
TRBV5-1	.	TRBD1	TRBJ1-2	TGCGCCAGCAGCTTGGGAGGGGGCACCATCGAGGGCTACACCTTC	CASSLGGGTIEGYTF
TRBV15	.	.	TRBJ1-1	TGTGCCACCAGCCGACCGAGAACAGGGAACACTGAAGCTTTCTTT	CATSRPRTGNTEAFF
TRBV7-8	few	.	TRBJ1-1	TGTGCCAGCAGCTTAATGCTCGGAGGGAAAGAGAACACTGAAGCTTTCTTT	CASSLMLGGKENTEAFF
TRBV18	.	TRBD2	TRBJ2-5	TGTGCCAGCTCCCCCCGACTAGCGCCGGAGACCCAGTACTTC	CASSPRLAPETQYF
TRBV11-2	few	.	TRBJ2-2	TGTGCCAGCAGCTTAGTGCAAGCAGGCACCGGGGAGCTGTTT	CASSLVQAGTGELF
TRBV5-1	many	TRBD2	TRBJ2-1	TGCGCCAGCAGCTCAGGGACTAGCGGGAGGGCCTACGTGTTCGATGAGCAGTTCTTC	CASSSGTSGRAYVFDEQFF
TRBV7-2	few	TRBD2	TRBJ2-3	TGTGCCAGCAGCTTATCCGGGACTAGCGGTATCACAGATACGCAGTATTTT	CASSLSGTSGITDTQYF
TRBV20-1	.	.	TRBJ1-1	TGCAGTGCTAGAGAGGTGGGAGTGAACACTGAAGCTTTCTTT	CSAREVGVNTEAFF
TRBV27	few	.	TRBJ1-4	TGTGCCAGCAGTTCGTTAAATGAAAAACTGTTTTTT	CASSSLNEKLFF
TRBV18	.	.	TRBJ2-3	TGTGCCAGCTCCCTCCGGAGGGTTAGCACAGATACGCAGTATTTT	CASSLRRVSTDTQYF
TRBV5-1	many	.	TRBJ1-2	TGCGCCAGCAGCTTGAACAGGGCAGTGGAAGGCTACACCTTC	CASSLNRAVEGYTF
TRBV7-9	.	TRBD2	TRBJ2-1	TGTGCCAGCAGCTTGTGGACTAGCGGGGGCAATGAGCAGTTCTTC	CASSLWTSGGNEQFF
TRBV3-1	few	.	TRBJ1-2	TGTGCCAGCAGCCAGTCGTTAGGGGGGCTCTATGGCTACACCTTC	CASSQSLGGLYGYTF
TRBV5-6	few	TRBD1	TRBJ2-5	TGTGCCAGCAGCCAGGACAGGGCTAGGACCCAGTACTTC	CASSQDRARTQYF
TRBV5-5	.	.	TRBJ1-4	TGTGCCAGCAGCTTAAAAAGAGCGTCTAATGAAAAACTGTTTTTT	CASSLKRASNEKLFF
TRBV2	few	TRBD2	TRBJ2-1	TGTGCCAGCAGTGCCAGAGTAGCGGGAGGTCGTAGGAATGAGCAGTTCTTC	CASSARVAGGRRNEQFF
TRBV5-6	few	.	TRBJ2-2	TGTGCCAGCAGCACACCGACAGGCATGAACACCGGGGAGCTGTTTTTT	CASSTPTGMNTGELFF
TRBV3-1	.	.	TRBJ2-1	TGTGCCAGCAGCCAAGTAGAGGGGCGTGGCTACAAGTTCTTC	CASSQVEGRGYKFF
TRBV5-1	many	TRBD2	TRBJ2-5	TGCGCCAGCAGCTTTACCGGGAAGGAACCGGGACTAGCGGGAGTAGAGACCCAGTACTTC	CASSFTGKEPGLAGVETQYF
TRBV3-1	.	TRBD2	TRBJ2-5	TGTGCCAGCAGCACTTCTAGCGGGCCCCAAGAGACCCAGTACTTC	CASSTSSGPQETQYF
TRBV7-6	few	.	TRBJ1-5	TGTGCCAGCAGCCCTGGGGTGCACAGGGATAGCAATCAGCCCCAGCATTTT	CASSPGVHRDSNQPQHF
TRBV20-1	few	TRBD2	TRBJ2-1	TGCAGTGCTGTAGCGGGGGCGAACAATGAGCAGTTCTTC	CSAVAGANNEQFF
TRBV20-1	.	TRBD1	TRBJ1-5	TGCAGTGCTAGTGGTTCGACAGGGTGGGATAATAGCAATCAGCCCCAGCATTTT	CSASGSTGWDNSNQPQHF
TRBV27	many	TRBD1	TRBJ1-1	TGTGCCAGCAGTTTAAAGGGGCAGGGGGTGATGAACACTGAAGCTTTCTTT	CASSLKGQGVMNTEAFF
TRBV6-1	many	.	TRBJ2-1	TGTGCCAGCAGTGATGTCTACCCTTTGTTCTTC	CASSDVYPLFF
TRBV5-6	many	.	TRBJ1-2	TGTGCCAGCAGCTTTGCAGGGGATGGCTACACCTTC	CASSFAGDGYTF
TRBV21-1	.	.	TRBJ2-7	TGTGCCAGCAGCATCACGCAGGGGGACGGTTGGCAGTACTTC	CASSITQGDGWQYF
TRBV4-1	many	TRBD1	TRBJ2-3	TGCGCCAGCAGCCAAGCCGGGACAGGGGGTATAGATACGCAGTATTTT	CASSQAGTGGIDTQYF